This T cell receptor (beta chain) derives from a study of blood T cell repertoires in COVID-19. This table comes from immunoSEQ multiplex PCR, and its TCRdb copy is limited to in-frame clones, with some not included. This sample has 50,000 or so clones, with over 80% found just once. The V gene's germline CDR1 is MDHEN and CDR2 SYDVKM. This CDR3 is built from 14 residues. The junction had 7 bases not matched to a gene; V was cut back by 6 bases and J by 5 bases. The sequencing input was peripheral blood. This receptor was obtained from a man in his fifties or sixties with active COVID-19. This sequence joins TRBV28 and TRBJ1-2; 9 bases are a match to TRBD1. CDR3 coding DNA: TGTGCCAGCAGACTGACAGGGGGAGGGTATGGCTACACCTTC. Protein: CASRLTGGGYGYTF.